The rows below give T cell receptor beta chains drawn from one sample of a study of beta chain features in type 1 diabetes. Sequencing was performed with immunoSEQ multiplex PCR; in TCRdb, only in-frame clones are kept and a portion is missing. Of 630,000 or so clones listed, around an eighth are singletons. The specimen sequenced was naive CD4+ T cells from blood. The receptors here all came from a man between 18 and 29 years old with type 1 diabetes. CDR3s include the opening cysteine and the closing phenylalanine or tryptophan. The order of the fields is D gene, J gene, clone size, V gene, CDR3 protein, CDR3 DNA. A D gene is named only where the DNA matches it firmly. Clone size appears in some rows only: once, few, many, or a class for an expanded clone.

d_gene: .; j_gene: TRBJ1-2; abundance: .; v_gene: TRBV4-2; CDR3aa: CASSQGGGTNYGYTF; CDR3nt: TGTGCCAGCAGCCAAGGGGGAGGGACCAACTATGGCTACACCTTC
d_gene: .; j_gene: TRBJ1-6; abundance: .; v_gene: TRBV6-6; CDR3aa: CASSYRNSPLHF; CDR3nt: TGTGCCAGCAGTTACAGGAATTCACCCCTCCACTTT
d_gene: .; j_gene: TRBJ2-7; abundance: .; v_gene: TRBV9; CDR3aa: CASSVDSIRGQGTYEQYF; CDR3nt: TGTGCCAGCAGCGTAGACAGTATTCGAGGGCAGGGGACCTACGAGCAGTACTTC
d_gene: .; j_gene: TRBJ2-7; abundance: .; v_gene: TRBV2; CDR3aa: CAPLRYYEQYF; CDR3nt: TGTGCTCCGTTACGGTACTACGAGCAGTACTTC
d_gene: TRBD1; j_gene: TRBJ1-6; abundance: few; v_gene: TRBV19; CDR3aa: CASTTGQYNSPLHF; CDR3nt: TGTGCCAGTACCACGGGACAGTATAATTCACCCCTCCACTTT
d_gene: .; j_gene: TRBJ2-3; abundance: few; v_gene: TRBV9; CDR3aa: CASTRVSGTDTQYF; CDR3nt: TGTGCCAGCACCCGCGTATCTGGAACAGATACGCAGTATTTT
d_gene: TRBD1; j_gene: TRBJ1-5; abundance: few; v_gene: TRBV5-6; CDR3aa: CASSLTGGRDGSNQPQHF; CDR3nt: TGTGCCAGCAGCCTGACAGGGGGCCGGGATGGGAGCAATCAGCCCCAGCATTTT
d_gene: .; j_gene: TRBJ1-1; abundance: .; v_gene: TRBV28; CDR3aa: CASSRGGTGTEAFF; CDR3nt: TGTGCCAGCAGCCGAGGAGGTACGGGGACTGAAGCTTTCTTT
d_gene: .; j_gene: TRBJ1-2; abundance: few; v_gene: TRBV29-1; CDR3aa: CSAGTASGYTF; CDR3nt: TGCAGCGCCGGAACAGCAAGCGGCTACACCTTC
d_gene: .; j_gene: TRBJ1-2; abundance: few; v_gene: TRBV7-3; CDR3aa: CASSPSGGLGYTF; CDR3nt: TGTGCCAGCAGCCCGAGCGGGGGGCTTGGCTACACCTTC
d_gene: .; j_gene: TRBJ2-1; abundance: few; v_gene: TRBV7-9; CDR3aa: CASRDQAADNEQFF; CDR3nt: TGTGCCAGCAGGGACCAAGCCGCGGACAATGAGCAGTTCTTC
d_gene: .; j_gene: TRBJ2-1; abundance: few; v_gene: TRBV30; CDR3aa: CAWKIQTGYYNEQFF; CDR3nt: TGTGCCTGGAAGATCCAGACAGGTTACTACAATGAGCAGTTCTTC
d_gene: .; j_gene: TRBJ1-1; abundance: .; v_gene: TRBV27; CDR3aa: CASSFSGNAWGTEAFF; CDR3nt: TGTGCCAGCAGTTTCTCCGGGAACGCCTGGGGCACTGAAGCTTTCTTT
d_gene: .; j_gene: TRBJ2-4; abundance: few; v_gene: TRBV7-9; CDR3aa: CALGLKNIQYF; CDR3nt: TGTGCCCTCGGCCTGAAAAACATTCAGTACTTC
d_gene: TRBD2; j_gene: TRBJ2-2; abundance: .; v_gene: TRBV29-1; CDR3aa: CSVVRLAGITGELFF; CDR3nt: TGCAGCGTAGTTAGACTAGCGGGGATCACCGGGGAGCTGTTTTTT
d_gene: TRBD1; j_gene: TRBJ2-2; abundance: .; v_gene: TRBV5-4; CDR3aa: CASSDAGTVVTGELFF; CDR3nt: TGTGCCAGCAGCGACGCCGGGACAGTCGTCACCGGGGAGCTGTTTTTT
d_gene: .; j_gene: TRBJ2-7; abundance: .; v_gene: TRBV7-9; CDR3aa: CASSWGPAGSKPYEQYF; CDR3nt: TGTGCCAGCAGCTGGGGGCCCGCAGGCAGCAAGCCCTACGAGCAGTACTTC
d_gene: .; j_gene: TRBJ2-5; abundance: few; v_gene: TRBV13; CDR3aa: CASSSRGSGETQYF; CDR3nt: TGTGCCAGCAGCTCCAGGGGCTCCGGGGAGACCCAGTACTTC
d_gene: .; j_gene: TRBJ2-1; abundance: few; v_gene: TRBV18; CDR3aa: CASSPPLGPSSYNEQFF; CDR3nt: TGTGCCAGCTCACCTCCTCTTGGGCCTAGCTCCTACAATGAGCAGTTCTTC
d_gene: .; j_gene: TRBJ2-1; abundance: .; v_gene: TRBV7-2; CDR3aa: CASSRPREPYNEQFF; CDR3nt: TGTGCCAGCAGCCGCCCTCGCGAGCCCTACAATGAGCAGTTCTTC
d_gene: TRBD2; j_gene: TRBJ2-7; abundance: few; v_gene: TRBV6-1; CDR3aa: CASSSGTSGGYEQYF; CDR3nt: TGTGCCAGCAGTTCTGGGACTAGCGGGGGTTACGAGCAGTACTTC
d_gene: TRBD1; j_gene: TRBJ2-7; abundance: .; v_gene: TRBV5-4; CDR3aa: CASSLPGGNEQYF; CDR3nt: TGTGCCAGCAGTCTCCCAGGGGGCAACGAGCAGTACTTC
d_gene: .; j_gene: TRBJ2-1; abundance: .; v_gene: TRBV29-1; CDR3aa: CSVEPGKYNEQFF; CDR3nt: TGCAGCGTTGAACCGGGGAAGTACAATGAGCAGTTCTTC
d_gene: TRBD2; j_gene: TRBJ2-7; abundance: .; v_gene: TRBV4-1; CDR3aa: CASSRTGGASYEQYF; CDR3nt: TGCGCCAGCAGCCGGACGGGGGGAGCGTCCTACGAGCAGTACTTC
d_gene: .; j_gene: TRBJ2-2; abundance: .; v_gene: TRBV29-1; CDR3aa: CSSHTYTGELFF; CDR3nt: TGCAGCTCTCACACCTACACCGGGGAGCTGTTTTTT
d_gene: .; j_gene: TRBJ2-5; abundance: .; v_gene: TRBV18; CDR3aa: CASSPSGPKETQYF; CDR3nt: TGTGCCAGCTCACCATCCGGCCCGAAAGAGACCCAGTACTTC
d_gene: .; j_gene: TRBJ2-7; abundance: .; v_gene: TRBV7-2; CDR3aa: CASAGIPRDSYEQYF; CDR3nt: TGTGCCAGCGCAGGGATCCCCAGGGATTCCTACGAGCAGTACTTC
d_gene: .; j_gene: TRBJ1-2; abundance: few; v_gene: TRBV10-3; CDR3aa: CAISEFGPDRFYGYTF; CDR3nt: TGTGCCATCAGTGAGTTCGGCCCGGACAGATTCTATGGCTACACCTTC
d_gene: TRBD2; j_gene: TRBJ2-1; abundance: few; v_gene: TRBV4-2; CDR3aa: CASSRFGGEKQFF; CDR3nt: TGTGCCAGCAGCCGATTTGGGGGGGAGAAGCAGTTCTTC
d_gene: TRBD1; j_gene: TRBJ1-1; abundance: .; v_gene: TRBV9; CDR3aa: CASSIGQVTEAFF; CDR3nt: TGTGCCAGCAGCATAGGACAGGTCACTGAAGCTTTCTTT
d_gene: TRBD1; j_gene: TRBJ1-6; abundance: few; v_gene: TRBV30; CDR3aa: CAWSPGQGNSPLHF; CDR3nt: TGTGCCTGGAGTCCCGGACAGGGGAACTCACCCCTCCACTTT
d_gene: .; j_gene: TRBJ1-1; abundance: .; v_gene: TRBV6-5; CDR3aa: CASSYFGGRLDTEAFF; CDR3nt: TGTGCCAGCAGTTACTTTGGGGGCAGGCTGGACACTGAAGCTTTCTTT
d_gene: .; j_gene: TRBJ1-2; abundance: few; v_gene: TRBV28; CDR3aa: CASSFYSYGYTF; CDR3nt: TGTGCCAGCAGTTTTTACAGCTATGGCTACACCTTC
d_gene: TRBD1; j_gene: TRBJ2-5; abundance: few; v_gene: TRBV5-4; CDR3aa: CASSLGQGAPETQYF; CDR3nt: TGTGCCAGCAGCTTGGGCCAGGGGGCCCCAGAGACCCAGTACTTC
d_gene: .; j_gene: TRBJ1-5; abundance: once; v_gene: TRBV7-9; CDR3aa: CASSLVYGGSNQPQHF; CDR3nt: TGTGCCAGCAGCTTAGTCTACGGGGGTAGCAATCAGCCCCAGCATTTT
d_gene: .; j_gene: TRBJ2-1; abundance: .; v_gene: TRBV5-6; CDR3aa: CASSPRSAYNEQFF; CDR3nt: TGTGCCAGCAGCCCAAGGTCCGCCTACAATGAGCAGTTCTTC
d_gene: .; j_gene: TRBJ2-7; abundance: .; v_gene: TRBV6-1; CDR3aa: CASSGAYHYEQYF; CDR3nt: TGTGCCAGCAGTGGAGCGTACCACTACGAGCAGTACTTC
d_gene: .; j_gene: TRBJ2-3; abundance: .; v_gene: TRBV30; CDR3aa: CAWSVRGKRGWADTQYF; CDR3nt: TGTGCCTGGAGTGTACGGGGGAAACGGGGTTGGGCAGATACGCAGTATTTT
d_gene: .; j_gene: TRBJ1-1; abundance: .; v_gene: TRBV7-9; CDR3aa: CASSLENLRDTEAFF; CDR3nt: TGTGCCAGCAGCTTAGAAAACCTGAGGGACACTGAAGCTTTCTTT
d_gene: .; j_gene: TRBJ1-2; abundance: few; v_gene: TRBV14; CDR3aa: CASSPDGTNYGYTF; CDR3nt: TGTGCCAGCAGCCCCGACGGAACTAACTATGGCTACACCTTC
d_gene: TRBD2; j_gene: TRBJ2-6; abundance: .; v_gene: TRBV4-2; CDR3aa: CASSQEGGSGANVLTF; CDR3nt: TGTGCCAGCAGCCAAGAGGGAGGGTCTGGGGCCAACGTCCTGACTTTC
d_gene: .; j_gene: TRBJ1-6; abundance: few; v_gene: TRBV28; CDR3aa: CASSLGQGHDSPLHF; CDR3nt: TGTGCCAGCAGTTTGGGCCAGGGACATGATTCACCCCTCCACTTT
d_gene: .; j_gene: TRBJ2-2; abundance: .; v_gene: TRBV5-1; CDR3aa: CASSLGPQNGELFF; CDR3nt: TGCGCCAGCAGCCTCGGCCCCCAAAACGGGGAGCTGTTTTTT
d_gene: .; j_gene: TRBJ2-1; abundance: few; v_gene: TRBV5-1; CDR3aa: CASSLGIKTGNEQFF; CDR3nt: TGCGCCAGCAGCTTAGGGATTAAAACAGGCAATGAGCAGTTCTTC
d_gene: TRBD1; j_gene: TRBJ2-2; abundance: few; v_gene: TRBV29-1; CDR3aa: CSVFSDTGGYSTGELFF; CDR3nt: TGCAGCGTTTTCTCTGATACAGGGGGCTACAGCACCGGGGAGCTGTTTTTT
d_gene: .; j_gene: TRBJ2-7; abundance: few; v_gene: TRBV29-1; CDR3aa: CSVGPGPSYEQYF; CDR3nt: TGCAGCGTTGGGCCAGGGCCATCCTACGAGCAGTACTTC
d_gene: .; j_gene: TRBJ1-3; abundance: few; v_gene: TRBV15; CDR3aa: CATSPRTASGNTIYF; CDR3nt: TGTGCCACCAGCCCGAGGACAGCCTCTGGAAACACCATATATTTT
d_gene: TRBD2; j_gene: TRBJ2-3; abundance: .; v_gene: TRBV15; CDR3aa: CATSRDRSLAGRSTDTQYF; CDR3nt: TGTGCCACCAGCAGAGACAGATCCCTAGCGGGGCGAAGCACAGATACGCAGTATTTT
d_gene: .; j_gene: TRBJ1-4; abundance: .; v_gene: TRBV5-1; CDR3aa: CASSFGLATNEKLFF; CDR3nt: TGCGCCAGCAGCTTCGGACTCGCAACTAATGAAAAACTGTTTTTT
d_gene: .; j_gene: TRBJ2-2; abundance: .; v_gene: TRBV28; CDR3aa: CAIPAAANTGELFF; CDR3nt: TGTGCCATCCCAGCCGCGGCGAACACCGGGGAGCTGTTTTTT
d_gene: .; j_gene: TRBJ2-7; abundance: .; v_gene: TRBV15; CDR3aa: CATSRDLVWGF; CDR3nt: TGTGCCACCAGCAGAGATCTAGTCTGGGGCTTC
d_gene: TRBD2; j_gene: TRBJ2-1; abundance: few; v_gene: TRBV7-2; CDR3aa: CASTEAGATYNEQFF; CDR3nt: TGTGCCAGCACCGAAGCGGGGGCCACGTACAATGAGCAGTTCTTC
d_gene: .; j_gene: TRBJ2-7; abundance: few; v_gene: TRBV28; CDR3aa: CASSFPGTGTKYF; CDR3nt: TGTGCCAGCAGTTTCCCAGGGACCGGAACAAAGTACTTC
d_gene: .; j_gene: TRBJ2-1; abundance: .; v_gene: TRBV29-1; CDR3aa: CSATYPLSYNEQFF; CDR3nt: TGCAGCGCAACATATCCGCTCTCCTACAATGAGCAGTTCTTC
d_gene: .; j_gene: TRBJ2-7; abundance: .; v_gene: TRBV5-6; CDR3aa: CASSVYRQSSYEQYF; CDR3nt: TGTGCCAGCAGCGTTTATCGACAGAGCTCCTACGAGCAGTACTTC